Presented here are 5 T cell receptor beta chains from one specimen sequenced in a study of T cells after somatic rescue of genetic block. Method: immunoSEQ multiplex PCR; TCRdb's copy keeps in-frame clones and lacks some. The top ten hold around 3% of the sample, which has 60,000 to 75,000 clones, 92% seen once. The sample consisted of peripheral blood mononuclear cells (PBMCs). Every receptor here comes from a man aged 40-55 years.

This chain uses TRBV10-2 with TRBJ1-2; no clear D. The CDR3 length is 14 residues. With 4 bases removed from V and 4 bases from J, the gap between germline ends came to 13 bases. Germline-derived CDR1 and CDR2 are WSHSY and SAAADI. For the CDR3, the DNA is TGCGCCAGCAGTGGCGAAGGAGTCCCCTATGGCTACACCTTC. Translation gives CASSGEGVPYGYTF.

V is TRBV7-8 and J is TRBJ2-2; TRBD1 might be the D (5 bases). The V end lost 5 bases, the J end lost 1 base, and 17 bases lay between the germline ends. Germline V gives CDR1 SGHVS, CDR2 FQNEAQ. The CDR3 is 17 residues long. The CDR3 region is CASSPRTSIGNTGELFF. CDR3 DNA sequence: TGTGCCAGCAGCCCTAGGACATCGATTGGGAACACCGGGGAGCTGTTTTTT.

This chain joins TRBV4-1 and TRBJ2-7; the D call may be TRBD1 or TRBD2 (5 bases each). CDR1 and CDR2 from the germline V gene are MGHRA and YSYEKL. Trimming left V 3 bases short and J 0 bases short, with 12 bases between. The CDR3 sequence is 15 residues long. DNA of the CDR3: TGCGCCAGCAGCCACCGGGACCCTGGCTCCTACGAGCAGTACTTC. As protein: CASSHRDPGSYEQYF.

The chain carries TRBV11-2 and TRBJ2-3; D unclear. Germline CDR1 is SGHAT and CDR2 is FQNNGV. The CDR3 is 12 residues long. The V end was cut by 4 bases, the J end by 4 bases, with 6 bases between. The CDR3: CASSWGPDTQYF. The CDR3 DNA sequence: TGTGCCAGCAGCTGGGGTCCAGATACGCAGTATTTT. The whole variable domain, remainder taken from reference TRBV11-2 and TRBJ2-3, is EAGVAQSPRYKIIEKRQSVAFWCNPISGHATLYWYQQILGQGPKLLIQFQNNGVVDDSQLPKDRFSAERLKGVDSTLKIQPAKLEDSAVYLCASSWGPDTQYFGPGTRLTVL.

This clone appeared a few times. The chain is built from TRBV7-8 and TRBJ2-1; 8 nucleotides agree with TRBD2. V trimming: 0 bases; J trimming: 8 bases; junction bases outside the gene matches: 9. CDR1 SGHVS and CDR2 FQNEAQ come from the germline V gene. There are 16 residues in the CDR3. CDR3 region: CASSLAPRGLEDEQFF. The CDR3 nucleotides are TGTGCCAGCAGCTTAGCCCCAAGGGGACTAGAAGATGAGCAGTTCTTC. The variable domain in full, completed from reference TRBV7-8 and TRBJ2-1, reads GAGVSQSPRYKVAKRGQDVALRCDPISGHVSLFWYQQALGQGPEFLTYFQNEAQLDKSGLPSDRFFAERPEGSVSTLKIQRTQQEDSAVYLCASSLAPRGLEDEQFFGPGTRLTVL.